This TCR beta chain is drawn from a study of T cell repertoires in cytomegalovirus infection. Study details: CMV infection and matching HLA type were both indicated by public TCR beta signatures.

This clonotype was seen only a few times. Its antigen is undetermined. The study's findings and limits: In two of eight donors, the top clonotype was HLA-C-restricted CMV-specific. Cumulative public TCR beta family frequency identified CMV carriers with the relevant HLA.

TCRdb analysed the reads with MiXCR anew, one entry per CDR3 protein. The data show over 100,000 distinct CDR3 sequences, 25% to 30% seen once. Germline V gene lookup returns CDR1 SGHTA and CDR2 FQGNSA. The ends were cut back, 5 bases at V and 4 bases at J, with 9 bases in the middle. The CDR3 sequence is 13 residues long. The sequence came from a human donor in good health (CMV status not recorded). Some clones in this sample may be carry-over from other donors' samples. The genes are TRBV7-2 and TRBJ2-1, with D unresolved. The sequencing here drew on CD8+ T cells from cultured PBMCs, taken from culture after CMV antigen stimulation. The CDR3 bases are TGTGCCAGCAGCCCGAAGCTGTACAATGAGCAGTTCTTC. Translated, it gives CASSPKLYNEQFF.